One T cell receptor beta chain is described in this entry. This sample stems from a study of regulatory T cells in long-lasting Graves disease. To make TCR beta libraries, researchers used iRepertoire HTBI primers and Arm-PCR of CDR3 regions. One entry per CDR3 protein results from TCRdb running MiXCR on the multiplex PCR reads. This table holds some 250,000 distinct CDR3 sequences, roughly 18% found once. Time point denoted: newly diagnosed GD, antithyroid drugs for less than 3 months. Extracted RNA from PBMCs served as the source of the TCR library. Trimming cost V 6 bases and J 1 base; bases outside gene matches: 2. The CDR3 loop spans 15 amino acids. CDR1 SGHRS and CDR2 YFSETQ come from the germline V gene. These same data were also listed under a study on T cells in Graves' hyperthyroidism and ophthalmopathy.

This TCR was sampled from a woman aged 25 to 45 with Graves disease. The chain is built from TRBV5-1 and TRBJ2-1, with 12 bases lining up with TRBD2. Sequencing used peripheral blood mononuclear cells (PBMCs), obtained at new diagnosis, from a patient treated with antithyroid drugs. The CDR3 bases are TGCGCCAGCACTCTAGCGGGAGGGTCCTACAATGAGCAGTTCTTC. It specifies CASTLAGGSYNEQFF.